This is a list of T cell receptor beta chains from one sample in a study of a mutant IDH1 vaccine in newly diagnosed glioma. Their antigens remain unidentified. Using immunoSEQ multiplex PCR, the repertoire was profiled, and TCRdb retains in-frame clones only, with some absent. Among about 40,000 clones listed, roughly nine tenths were seen once. The sample in question was PBMCs, obtained from a glioma patient whose treatment included an IDH1 peptide vaccine. The origin of the receptors is a man aged 45-60 years with glioma. Both conserved end residues are part of each CDR3. Each record gives: D gene, V gene, J gene, clone size, CDR3 protein, CDR3 DNA. A D gene is named only where the DNA matches it firmly. Size is stated for part of the rows, as once, few or many counts, or as a class when the clone is expanded.

>.|TRBV2|TRBJ2-5|.
CASSETQETQYF
TGTGCCAGCAGCGAAACGCAAGAGACCCAGTACTTC
>.|TRBV27|TRBJ2-7|.
CASSLSSYEQYF
TGTGCCAGCAGTTTGTCCTCCTACGAGCAGTACTTC
>TRBD1|TRBV30|TRBJ1-4|.
CAWSPGTALFF
TGTGCCTGGAGTCCTGGGACAGCCCTGTTTTTT
>TRBD1|TRBV27|TRBJ2-2|.
CASSSPRDRGRVGELFF
TGTGCCAGCAGTTCCCCCCGGGACAGGGGGCGGGTCGGGGAGCTGTTTTTT
>TRBD1|TRBV25-1|TRBJ2-2|.
CASRTGDTGELFF
TGTGCCAGCAGGACAGGGGACACCGGGGAGCTGTTTTTT
>.|TRBV2|TRBJ2-1|once
CASSDEGYNEQFF
TGTGCCAGCAGTGACGAAGGATACAATGAGCAGTTCTTC
>.|TRBV28|TRBJ2-7|.
CASSLTSLGTYEQYF
TGTGCCAGCAGTCTCACCTCACTAGGGACCTACGAGCAGTACTTC
>TRBD1|TRBV7-2|TRBJ1-2|once
CASSLGAGSGRGNYGYTF
TGTGCCAGCAGCTTAGGAGCTGGTAGCGGCAGGGGGAACTATGGCTACACCTTC
>TRBD1|TRBV5-6|TRBJ1-2|.
CASSLATGIYGYTF
TGTGCCAGCAGCTTGGCGACAGGGATCTATGGCTACACCTTC
>TRBD2|TRBV7-2|TRBJ2-5|.
CASSLGPLAGQETQYF
TGTGCCAGCAGCTTAGGGCCACTAGCGGGGCAAGAGACCCAGTACTTC
>.|TRBV7-8|TRBJ2-2|.
CASSSLGTSSGELFF
TGTGCCAGCAGCTCCCTAGGGACTTCATCCGGGGAGCTGTTTTTT
>TRBD2|TRBV19|TRBJ2-1|.
CASSQTSWDEQFF
TGTGCCAGTAGTCAGACTAGCTGGGATGAGCAGTTCTTC
>TRBD1|TRBV9|TRBJ2-7|.
CASSEGQLGVEQYF
TGTGCCAGCAGCGAGGGACAGCTTGGAGTGGAGCAGTACTTC
>TRBD1|TRBV19|TRBJ2-7|.
CASSPTDRGTYEQYF
TGTGCCAGTAGCCCAACAGACAGGGGGACTTACGAGCAGTACTTC